These 31 T cell receptor beta chains came from one sample sequenced in a study of CD8 T cells in ankylosing spondylitis. Study-level results: A motif in TCR beta, a set of under ten highly homologous variants, appeared characteristic of ankylosing spondylitis blood.

Their target antigens are unknown. TCRdb reanalysed the 5' RACE reads using MiXCR and keeps one entry per CDR3 protein. The top ten hold about 6.5% of the sample, which has approximately 540,000 distinct CDR3 sequences, roughly an eighth seen once. The sample comprised blood, either unsorted or a sorted T cell fraction (not recorded which). The receptors here all came from a male donor with ankylosing spondylitis.

CDR3 sequence reads: CASSLRYPSPSYEQYF. The CDR3 DNA is TGTGCCAGCAGCTTACGATATCCTAGTCCCTCCTACGAGCAGTACTTC. The genes are TRBV11-2 and TRBJ2-7; D remains unclear. Germline lookup yields CDR1 SGHAT and CDR2 FQNNGV. V was cut by 2 bases and J by 0 bases, with 14 bases left in between. The CDR3 has 16 residues.

Ten or more counts support this clonotype. The V and J genes are TRBV27 and TRBJ2-1, with a tentative D call TRBD1 (5 bases). Trimming shortened V by 3 bases and J by 10 bases, and 22 bases separated the two germline ends. The CDR3 extends over 16 amino acids. Germline CDR1 is MNHEY and CDR2 is SMNVEV (reference sequence). CDR3: CASSFTPGPGSREQFF. Here the CDR3 DNA reads TGTGCCAGCAGTTTCACCCCGGGCCCAGGGTCAAGGGAGCAGTTCTTC.

The rearrangement joins TRBV20-1 to TRBJ1-2; a weak D match, TRBD1 (5 bases). Germline assignment: CDR1 DFQATT and CDR2 SNEGSKA (reference sequence). This CDR3 spans 17 amino acids. The ends were cut back, 6 bases at V and 7 bases at J, with 30 bases in the middle. This chain's CDR3 is CSAVPLEGAGGVGGYTF. Here the CDR3 DNA reads TGCAGTGCCGTACCATTAGAGGGAGCGGGGGGGGTTGGTGGCTACACCTTC.

This clonotype has at least ten counts. The V gene is TRBV27, the J gene TRBJ1-2; possibly TRBD1 for D (6 bases). The V and J ends lost 5 bases and 5 bases respectively, with 15 bases between them. Germline V gene data show CDR1 as MNHEY and CDR2 as SMNVEV (reference sequence). This CDR3 comprises 14 residues. The CDR3 here is CASSGRGGSYGYTF. In DNA form, the CDR3 reads TGTGCCAGCAGTGGCAGGGGTGGATCGTATGGCTACACCTTC.

This clonotype was seen many times. The chain carries TRBV20-1 and TRBJ2-3, with unresolved D. V was trimmed by 3 bases and J by 2 bases, leaving 6 bases between them. Per the germline V gene, CDR1 is DFQATT and CDR2 is SNEGSKA (reference sequence). CDR3 length equals 12 residues. In DNA form, the CDR3 reads TGCAGTGCTAGTCCAGCCACAGATACGCAGTATTTT. Encoded protein: CSASPATDTQYF.

The chain uses TRBV29-1 and TRBJ1-4; D gene uncertain. Germline V gives CDR1 SQVTM, CDR2 ANQGSEA. The CDR3 consists of 14 residues. The V end lost 1 base, the J end lost 7 bases, and 13 bases lay between the germline ends. CDR3 sequence (DNA): TGCAGCGTTGAAGGGGGAGGAGCTCCTGAAAAACTGTTTTTT. It codes for CSVEGGGAPEKLFF.

The chain recombines TRBV6-4 with TRBJ2-2; perhaps TRBD1 as D (6 bases). Trimming pared 0 bases from V and 0 bases from J, leaving 11 bases between. CDR1 and CDR2 from the germline V gene are MRHNA and SNTAGT. The CDR3 covers 17 residues. The CDR3 is CASSDSLAGANTGELFF. CDR3 nucleotide sequence: TGTGCCAGCAGTGACTCCTTGGCAGGGGCGAACACCGGGGAGCTGTTTTTT.

V is TRBV5-4 and J is TRBJ2-1; D might be TRBD2 (5 bases). Per the germline V gene, CDR1 is SGHNT and CDR2 is YYREEE (reference sequence). Between the trimmed V and J ends, which lost 4 bases and 3 bases, there was a span of 17 bases. The CDR3 consists of 16 residues. The CDR3 region has the DNA TGTGCCAGCAGCCCGGGATCGAGGACCCTCTACAATGAGCAGTTCTTC. As protein: CASSPGSRTLYNEQFF.

The chain uses TRBV20-1 and TRBJ2-2; D is undetermined. Trimming pared 3 bases from V and 7 bases from J, leaving 6 bases between. This CDR3 contains 11 residues. The V gene's germline CDR1 is DFQATT and CDR2 SNEGSKA (reference sequence). The CDR3 nucleotides are TGCAGTGCTAGTATCGACGGGGAGCTGTTTTTT. Its translation is CSASIDGELFF.

This clonotype was counted many times. The chain recombines TRBV5-1 with TRBJ1-1; tentative D call: TRBD1 (6 bases). Germline V CDR1 and CDR2: SGHRS, YFSETQ. The germline V and J ends were trimmed by 3 bases and 2 bases, with 11 bases remaining between them. There are 14 residues in the CDR3. CDR3 sequence: CASSSRTANTEAFF. DNA of the CDR3: TGCGCCAGCAGCTCCAGGACAGCCAACACTGAAGCTTTCTTT. The variable domain in full, completed from reference TRBV5-1 and TRBJ1-1, reads KAGVTQTPRYLIKTRGQQVTLSCSPISGHRSVSWYQQTPGQGLQFLFEYFSETQRNKGNFPGRFSGRQFSNSRSEMNVSTLELGDSALYLCASSSRTANTEAFFGQGTRLTVV.

This clonotype showed up just a few times. This sequence joins TRBV25-1 and TRBJ2-3; perhaps TRBD2 as D (6 bases). Trimming took off 2 bases at V and 1 base at J, with 13 bases between the two ends. The CDR3 is 16 amino acids. CDR1 is MGHDK, CDR2 SYGVNS, per germline. The CDR3 protein is CASSEIAGWGTDTQYF. CDR3 in DNA: TGTGCCAGCAGTGAAATTGCGGGATGGGGCACAGATACGCAGTATTTT.

This clonotype was counted between two and nine times. The chain recombines TRBV19 with TRBJ2-1, with TRBD2 matching 9 bases. CDR1 is LNHDA and CDR2 is SQIVND in the germline V gene (reference sequence). The CDR3 has 15 amino acids. Trimming removed 11 bases from V and 3 bases from J; junction bases left unmatched: 11. The DNA for the CDR3 is TGTGCCTCTAGTAGTAGCGGGAGAATCTACAATGAGCAGTTCTTC. Translated: CASSSSGRIYNEQFF. Full variable domain (rest looked up from reference TRBV19 and TRBJ2-1): DGGITQSPKYLFRKEGQNVTLSCEQNLNHDAMYWYRQDPGQGLRLIYYSQIVNDFQKGDIAEGYSVSREKKESFPLTVTSAQKNPTAFYLCASSSSGRIYNEQFFGPGTRLTVL.

In its sample, this clonotype was seen once. This chain connects TRBV7-6 to TRBJ2-5; D might be TRBD2 (5 bases). The germline V gene has CDR1 SGHVS and CDR2 FNYEAQ. V was cut by 0 bases and J by 4 bases, with 12 bases left in between. This CDR3 has 15 residues. The CDR3 sequence is CASSLAGGFRETQYF. CDR3 DNA: TGTGCCAGCAGCTTAGCCGGAGGATTCCGAGAGACCCAGTACTTC.

The chain links TRBV5-5 to TRBJ2-1; 9 bases align to TRBD2. Looked up from germline, CDR1 is SGHKS and CDR2 is YYEKEE (reference sequence). This CDR3 region has 16 residues. The V segment lost 5 bases and the J segment 9 bases; nucleotides outside the gene matches: 15. This CDR3 reads CASSLLWRGLASEQFF. CDR3 bases: TGTGCCAGCAGTCTTCTTTGGAGGGGACTAGCCTCTGAGCAGTTCTTC.

The rearrangement links TRBV24-1 to TRBJ2-1, with TRBD2 matching over 14 bases. V shed 2 bases, J shed 5 bases, and the junction held 10 bases outside the gene matches. CDR3 length equals 19 residues. The germline V gene encodes CDR1 KGHDR and CDR2 SFDVKD. CDR3 sequence: CATSDSPGTSGSTNNEQFF. CDR3 nucleotide sequence: TGTGCCACCAGTGATTCTCCCGGGACTAGCGGGAGTACCAACAATGAGCAGTTCTTC.

A single count supports this clonotype. The chain joins TRBV20-1 to TRBJ2-7, with 7 nucleotides matching TRBD2. CDR1 DFQATT and CDR2 SNEGSKA come from the germline V gene (reference sequence). With V trimmed by 3 bases and J by 5 bases, 7 bases remained unmatched. The CDR3 extends over 13 amino acids. CDR3 nucleotides: TGCAGTGCTAGCACTAGCGTTCCCAACGAGCAGTACTTC. Its translation: CSASTSVPNEQYF.

This clonotype was counted a few times. CDR3 DNA sequence: TGTGCCAGCAGCTTGCGGGAGACAACTAATGAAAAACTGTTTTTT. Translation gives CASSLRETTNEKLFF. The V gene is TRBV5-6, the J gene TRBJ1-4, with unresolved D. This CDR3 has 15 amino acids. Germline V CDR1 and CDR2: SGHDT, YYEEEE. V was clipped by 1 base and J by 0 bases, with 7 bases between them.

The chain joins TRBV28 to TRBJ1-3; possibly TRBD1 for D (6 bases). The CDR3 is 18 residues long. Germline CDR1 MDHEN, CDR2 SYDVKM. Trimming cost V 3 bases and J 5 bases, with 23 bases left between them. The CDR3 sequence: CASSLQWGRGQGRNTIYF. For the CDR3, the DNA is TGTGCCAGCAGTTTGCAGTGGGGACGGGGTCAGGGGAGAAACACCATATATTTT.

This clonotype was observed at least ten times. The CDR3 here is CASVKGGTGNTIYF. The CDR3 DNA reads TGTGCCAGCGTTAAGGGGGGCACCGGAAACACCATATATTTT. The chain joins TRBV11-3 to TRBJ1-3; D perhaps matches TRBD1 (6 bases). Germline V gives CDR1 SGHNT, CDR2 YENEEA. This CDR3 spans 14 amino acids. V was pared by 8 bases and J by 4 bases, with 15 bases between.

This clonotype was seen a handful of times. The V call is TRBV12-3 or TRBV12-4, the J call TRBJ2-3, with TRBD1 matching 7 bases. V trimming: 3 bases; J trimming: 2 bases; junction bases outside the gene matches: 8. The CDR3 length is 16 residues. The CDR3 protein is CASSFVGTEFTDTQYF. The CDR3 DNA sequence: TGTGCCAGCAGTTTCGTCGGGACAGAGTTCACAGATACGCAGTATTTT.

In its sample, this clonotype was seen many times. V is TRBV20-1 and J is TRBJ2-1; TRBD2 matches 10 bases. Trimming removed 1 base from V and 7 bases from J; junction bases left unmatched: 10. The CDR3 sequence is 16 residues long. Germline-derived CDR1 and CDR2 are DFQATT and SNEGSKA (reference sequence). The chain's CDR3 is CSARGVLAGIGNEQFF. The DNA for the CDR3 is TGCAGTGCTAGAGGGGTACTAGCGGGAATAGGAAATGAGCAGTTCTTC.

This clonotype was seen more than once but under ten times. The chain is built from TRBV27 and TRBJ2-3, with D unclear. This CDR3 contains 14 residues. The germline gives CDR1 MNHEY, CDR2 SMNVEV (reference sequence). V was trimmed by 4 bases and J by 1 base, leaving 9 bases between them. The CDR3 coding sequence is TGTGCCAGCAGTTGGGGTAGGGGCACAGATACGCAGTATTTT. It encodes CASSWGRGTDTQYF.

This chain links TRBV28 with TRBJ2-3; D unclear. CDR3 length: 12 amino acids. The V gene's germline CDR1 is MDHEN and CDR2 SYDVKM. V was trimmed by 7 bases and J by 6 bases, leaving 11 bases between them. CDR3 nucleotide sequence: TGTGCCAGCACCCCACGAGGTGATACGCAGTATTTT. Encoded protein: CASTPRGDTQYF.

This clonotype was counted ten times or more. This chain joins TRBV4-2 and TRBJ1-2; TRBD1 might be the D (6 bases). Trimming pared 4 bases from V and 5 bases from J, leaving 17 bases between. The CDR3 runs 15 residues. Germline V lookup: CDR1 LGHNA, CDR2 YNFKEQ. The CDR3 is CASSPGMGAEYGYTF. For the CDR3, the DNA is TGTGCCAGCAGCCCAGGAATGGGGGCGGAGTATGGCTACACCTTC.

This sequence joins TRBV6-1 and TRBJ2-3; D remains ambiguous. V was clipped by 6 bases and J by 0 bases, with 13 bases between them. This CDR3 is built from 15 residues. CDR1 is MNHNS and CDR2 is SASEGT in the germline V gene. CDR3 sequence reads: CASSLMIPSTDTQYF. The CDR3 DNA follows: TGTGCCAGCAGCCTCATGATCCCTAGCACAGATACGCAGTATTTT.

V and J are TRBV7-2 and TRBJ2-5, with 9 bases that match TRBD2. Germline CDR1 reads SGHTA; CDR2 reads FQGNSA. The V gene end was trimmed by 5 bases and the J gene end by 1 base; junction bases not matched to a gene: 8. The CDR3 runs 16 residues. The CDR3 DNA is TGTGCCAGCAGCCTCTCCCAGACTAGCGGCCAAGAGACCCAGTACTTC. Residues: CASSLSQTSGQETQYF.

This clonotype was seen a few times. The chain is built from TRBV27 and TRBJ2-7, with TRBD1 matching 9 bases. This CDR3 region has 15 residues. Germline-derived CDR1 and CDR2 are MNHEY and SMNVEV (reference sequence). Trimming at V came to 2 bases and at J to 5 bases, leaving 7 bases not matched to a gene. CDR3 nucleotide sequence: TGTGCCAGCAGTTTAATGGGACAGGGTTTCAACGAGCAGTACTTC. Translating gives CASSLMGQGFNEQYF.

The V gene is TRBV3-1, the J gene TRBJ2-7; no firm D call. From germline, CDR1 is LGHDT and CDR2 YNNKEL (reference sequence). V lost 0 bases and J 4 bases, leaving 13 bases between the germline ends. The CDR3 is made up of 15 amino acids. In DNA form, the CDR3 reads TGTGCCAGCAGCCAAGAAGGGATACCACCGTACGAGCAGTACTTC. Its protein product is CASSQEGIPPYEQYF.

This rearrangement joins TRBV7-2 to TRBJ2-3, with 12 bases that match TRBD2. CDR1 and CDR2 (germline): SGHTA, FQGNSA. The CDR3 is 17 amino acids. V shed 6 bases, J shed 2 bases, and the junction held 9 bases outside the gene matches. CDR3 in DNA: TGTGCCAGCAGAAGCGGTGGACTAGCGGGACCCACAGATACGCAGTATTTT. Protein: CASRSGGLAGPTDTQYF. Based on the CDR3 plus reference TRBV7-2 and TRBJ2-3, the full variable domain is GAGVSQSPSNKVTEKGKDVELRCDPISGHTALYWYRQSLGQGLEFLIYFQGNSAPDKSGLPSDRFSAERTGGSVSTLTIQRTQQEDSAVYLCASRSGGLAGPTDTQYFGPGTRLTVL.

The V and J genes are TRBV7-9 and TRBJ2-7; no reliable D call. The CDR3 runs to 15 residues. CDR1 and CDR2 from the germline V gene are SEHNR and FQNEAQ (reference sequence). The V end lost 1 base, the J end lost 3 bases, and 13 bases lay between the germline ends. The CDR3 spells CASSLGQNFDYEQYF. CDR3 sequence (DNA): TGTGCCAGCAGCTTAGGGCAGAACTTCGACTACGAGCAGTACTTC.

The gene calls are TRBV3-1 and TRBJ2-2, with TRBD1 as a possible D gene (5 bases). The V gene's germline CDR1 is LGHDT and CDR2 YNNKEL (reference sequence). The CDR3 extends over 14 amino acids. V lost 0 bases, J lost 6 bases, and 8 bases lay in between. The CDR3 bases are TGTGCCAGCAGCCAAGATCCAGGGTCCGGGGAGCTGTTTTTT. Its protein product is CASSQDPGSGELFF.